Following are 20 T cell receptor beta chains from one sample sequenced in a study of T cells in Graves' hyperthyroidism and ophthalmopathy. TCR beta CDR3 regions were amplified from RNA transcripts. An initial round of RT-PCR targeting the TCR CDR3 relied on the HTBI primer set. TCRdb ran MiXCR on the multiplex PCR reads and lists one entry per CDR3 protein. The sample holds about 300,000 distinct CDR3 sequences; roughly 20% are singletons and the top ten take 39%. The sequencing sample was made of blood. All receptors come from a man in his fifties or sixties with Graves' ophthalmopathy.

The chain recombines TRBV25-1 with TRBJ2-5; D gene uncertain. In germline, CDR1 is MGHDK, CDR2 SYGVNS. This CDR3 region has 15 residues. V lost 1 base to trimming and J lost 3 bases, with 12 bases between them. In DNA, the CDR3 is TGTGCCAGCAGTGAATTCGGGCATGCGGAAGAGACCCAGTACTTC. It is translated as CASSEFGHAEETQYF.

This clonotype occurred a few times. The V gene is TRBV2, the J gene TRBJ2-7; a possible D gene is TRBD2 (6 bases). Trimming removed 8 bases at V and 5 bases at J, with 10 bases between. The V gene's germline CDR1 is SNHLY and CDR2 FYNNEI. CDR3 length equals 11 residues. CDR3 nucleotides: TGTGCCAGCGGAGGGCCGAACGAGCAGTACTTC. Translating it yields CASGGPNEQYF.

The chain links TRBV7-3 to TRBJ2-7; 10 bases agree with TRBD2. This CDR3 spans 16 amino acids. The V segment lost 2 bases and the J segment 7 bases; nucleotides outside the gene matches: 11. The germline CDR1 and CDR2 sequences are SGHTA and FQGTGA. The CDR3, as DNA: TGTGCCAGCAGCTTAGTGGTGGCTAGCGGGAGACGGGAGCAGTACTTC. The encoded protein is CASSLVVASGRREQYF. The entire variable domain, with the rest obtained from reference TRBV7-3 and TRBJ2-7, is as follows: GAGVSQTPSNKVTEKGKYVELRCDPISGHTALYWYRQSLGQGPEFLIYFQGTGAADDSGLPNDRFFAVRPEGSVSTLKIQRTERGDSAVYLCASSLVVASGRREQYFGPGTRLTVT.

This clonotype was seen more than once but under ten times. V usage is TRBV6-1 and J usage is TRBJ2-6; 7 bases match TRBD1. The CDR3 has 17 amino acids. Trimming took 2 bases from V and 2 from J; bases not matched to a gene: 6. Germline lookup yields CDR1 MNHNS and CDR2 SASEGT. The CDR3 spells CASSESRGGAGANVLTF. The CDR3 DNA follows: TGTGCCAGCAGTGAATCCCGAGGGGGCGCTGGGGCCAACGTCCTGACTTTC.

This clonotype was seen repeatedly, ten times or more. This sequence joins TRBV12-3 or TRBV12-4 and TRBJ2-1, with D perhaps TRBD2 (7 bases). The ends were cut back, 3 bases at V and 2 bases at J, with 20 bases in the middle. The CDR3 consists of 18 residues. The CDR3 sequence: CASSFVMGGGLAYNEQFF. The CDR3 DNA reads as TGTGCCAGCAGTTTCGTGATGGGGGGGGGCTTAGCCTACAATGAGCAGTTCTTC.

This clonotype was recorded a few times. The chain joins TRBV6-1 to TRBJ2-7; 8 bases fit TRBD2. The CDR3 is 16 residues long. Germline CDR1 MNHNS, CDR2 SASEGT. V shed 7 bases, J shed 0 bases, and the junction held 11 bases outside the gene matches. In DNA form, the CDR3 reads TGTGCCAGCACTCCTGCGTTGAGCGGGAGCTCCTACGAGCAGTACTTC. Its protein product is CASTPALSGSSYEQYF.

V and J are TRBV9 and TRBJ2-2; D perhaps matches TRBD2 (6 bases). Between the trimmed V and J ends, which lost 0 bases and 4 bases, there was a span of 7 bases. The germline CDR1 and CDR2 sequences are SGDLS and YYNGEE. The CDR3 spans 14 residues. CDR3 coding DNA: TGTGCCAGCAGCGTAGGCGGGACCACCGGGGAGCTGTTTTTT. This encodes CASSVGGTTGELFF.

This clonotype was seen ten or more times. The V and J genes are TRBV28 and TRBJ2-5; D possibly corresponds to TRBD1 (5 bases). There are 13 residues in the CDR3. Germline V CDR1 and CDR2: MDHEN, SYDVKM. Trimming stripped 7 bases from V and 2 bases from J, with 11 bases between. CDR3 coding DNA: TGTGCCAGCATGCGCAGGGATCAAGAGACCCAGTACTTC. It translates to CASMRRDQETQYF.

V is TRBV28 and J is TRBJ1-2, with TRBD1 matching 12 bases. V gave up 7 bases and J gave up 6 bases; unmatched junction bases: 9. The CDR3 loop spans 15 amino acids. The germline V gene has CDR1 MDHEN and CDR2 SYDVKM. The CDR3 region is CASTSGTGGLDGYTF. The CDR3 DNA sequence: TGTGCCAGCACCTCCGGGACAGGGGGCTTGGATGGCTACACCTTC.

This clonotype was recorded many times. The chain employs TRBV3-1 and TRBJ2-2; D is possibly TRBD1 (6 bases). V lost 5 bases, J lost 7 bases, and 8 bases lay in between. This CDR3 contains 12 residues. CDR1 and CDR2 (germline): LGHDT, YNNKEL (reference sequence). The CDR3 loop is CASSIQGGELFF. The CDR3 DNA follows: TGTGCCAGCAGCATACAGGGCGGGGAGCTGTTTTTT. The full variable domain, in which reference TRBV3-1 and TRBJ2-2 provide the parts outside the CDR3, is DTAVSQTPKYLVTQMGNDKSIKCEQNLGHDTMYWYKQDSKKFLKIMFSYNNKELIINETVPNRFSPKSPDKAHLNLHINSLELGDSAVYFCASSIQGGELFFGEGSRLTVL.

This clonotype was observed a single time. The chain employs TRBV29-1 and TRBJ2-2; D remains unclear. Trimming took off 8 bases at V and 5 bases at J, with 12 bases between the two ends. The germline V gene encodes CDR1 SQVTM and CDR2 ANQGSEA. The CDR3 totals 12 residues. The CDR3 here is CSSPLETGELFF. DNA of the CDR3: TGCAGCAGTCCTCTTGAAACCGGGGAGCTGTTTTTT.

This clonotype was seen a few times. CDR3 amino acids: CSAFRTGLNAEAFF. The CDR3 region has the DNA TGCAGTGCTTTCCGGACAGGGTTAAACGCTGAAGCTTTCTTT. The rearrangement uses TRBV20-1 and TRBJ1-1, with 8 positions matching TRBD1. V lost 5 bases and J lost 6; bases outside the gene matches: 11. The CDR3 spans 14 residues. Germline V gene data show CDR1 as DFQATT and CDR2 as SNEGSKA (reference sequence).

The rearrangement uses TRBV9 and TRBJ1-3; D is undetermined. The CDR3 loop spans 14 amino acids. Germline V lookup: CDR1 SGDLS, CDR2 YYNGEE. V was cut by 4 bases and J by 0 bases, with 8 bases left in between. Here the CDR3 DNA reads TGTGCCAGCAGCAACAGCCCCTCTGGAAACACCATATATTTT. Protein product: CASSNSPSGNTIYF.

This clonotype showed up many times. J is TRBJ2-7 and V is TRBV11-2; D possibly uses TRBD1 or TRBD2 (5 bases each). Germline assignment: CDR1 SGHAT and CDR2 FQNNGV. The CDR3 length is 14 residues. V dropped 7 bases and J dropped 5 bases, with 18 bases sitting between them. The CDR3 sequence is CASTLLPGTDEQYF. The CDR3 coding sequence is TGTGCCAGCACTCTATTGCCGGGGACGGACGAGCAGTACTTC. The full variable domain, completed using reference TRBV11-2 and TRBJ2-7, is EAGVAQSPRYKIIEKRQSVAFWCNPISGHATLYWYQQILGQGPKLLIQFQNNGVVDDSQLPKDRFSAERLKGVDSTLKIQPAKLEDSAVYLCASTLLPGTDEQYFGPGTRLTVT.

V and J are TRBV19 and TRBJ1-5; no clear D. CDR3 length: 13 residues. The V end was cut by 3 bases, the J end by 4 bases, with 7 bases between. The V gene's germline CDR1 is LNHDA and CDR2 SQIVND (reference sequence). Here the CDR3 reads CASSMRQNQPQHF. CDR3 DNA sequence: TGTGCCAGTAGTATGCGGCAGAATCAGCCCCAGCATTTT. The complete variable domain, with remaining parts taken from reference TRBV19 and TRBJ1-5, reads DGGITQSPKYLFRKEGQNVTLSCEQNLNHDAMYWYRQDPGQGLRLIYYSQIVNDFQKGDIAEGYSVSREKKESFPLTVTSAQKNPTAFYLCASSMRQNQPQHFGDGTRLSIL.

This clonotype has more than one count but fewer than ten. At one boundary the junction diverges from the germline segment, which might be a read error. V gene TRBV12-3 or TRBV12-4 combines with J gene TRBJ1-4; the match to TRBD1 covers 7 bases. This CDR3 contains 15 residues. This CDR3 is CASRLMGQLNGKLFF. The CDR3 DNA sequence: TGTGCCAGCAGGCTCATGGGACAGCTTAATGGAAAACTGTTTTTT.

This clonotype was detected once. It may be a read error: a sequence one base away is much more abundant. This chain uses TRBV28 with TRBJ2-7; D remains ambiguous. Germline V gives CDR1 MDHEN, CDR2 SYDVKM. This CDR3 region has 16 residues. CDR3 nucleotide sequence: TGTACCAGCAGTCCCAAGGGCCGACGTGGCTCCTACGAGCAGTACTTC. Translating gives CTSSPKGRRGSYEQYF.

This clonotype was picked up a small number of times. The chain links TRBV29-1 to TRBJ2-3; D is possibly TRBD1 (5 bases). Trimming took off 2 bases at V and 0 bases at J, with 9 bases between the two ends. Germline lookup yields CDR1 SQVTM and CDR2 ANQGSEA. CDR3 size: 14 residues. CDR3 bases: TGCAGCGTTGAAAGGGGCGGTAGCACAGATACGCAGTATTTT. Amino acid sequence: CSVERGGSTDTQYF.

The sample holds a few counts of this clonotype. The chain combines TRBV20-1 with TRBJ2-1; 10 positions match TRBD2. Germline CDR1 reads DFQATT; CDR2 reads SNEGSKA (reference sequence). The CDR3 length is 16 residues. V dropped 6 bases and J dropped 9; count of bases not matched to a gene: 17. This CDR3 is CSAFFLTSGANGEQFF. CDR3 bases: TGCAGTGCCTTCTTCTTAACTAGCGGGGCGAACGGTGAGCAGTTCTTC.

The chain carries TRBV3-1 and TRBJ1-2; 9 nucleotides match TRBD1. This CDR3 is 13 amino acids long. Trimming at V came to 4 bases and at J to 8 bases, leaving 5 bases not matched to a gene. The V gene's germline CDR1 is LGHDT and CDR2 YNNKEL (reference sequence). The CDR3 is CASSRDRVYGYTF. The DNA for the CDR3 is TGTGCCAGCAGCCGGGACAGGGTATACGGCTACACCTTC.